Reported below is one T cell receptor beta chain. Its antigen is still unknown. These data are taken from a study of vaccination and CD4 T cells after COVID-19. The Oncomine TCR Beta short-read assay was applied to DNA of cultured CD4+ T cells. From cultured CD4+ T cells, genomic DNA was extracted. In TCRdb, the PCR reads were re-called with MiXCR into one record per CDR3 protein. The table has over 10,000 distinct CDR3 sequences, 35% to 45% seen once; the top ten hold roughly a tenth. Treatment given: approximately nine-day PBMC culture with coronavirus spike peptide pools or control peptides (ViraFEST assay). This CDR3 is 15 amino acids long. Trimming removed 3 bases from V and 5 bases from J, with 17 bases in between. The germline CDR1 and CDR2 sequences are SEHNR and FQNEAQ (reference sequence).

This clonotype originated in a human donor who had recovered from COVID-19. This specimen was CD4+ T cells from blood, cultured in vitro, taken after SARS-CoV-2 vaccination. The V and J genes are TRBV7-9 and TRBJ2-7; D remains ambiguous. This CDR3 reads CASSFASAAEHEQYF. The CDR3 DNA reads TGTGCCAGCAGCTTCGCGTCAGCCGCTGAACACGAGCAGTACTTC.